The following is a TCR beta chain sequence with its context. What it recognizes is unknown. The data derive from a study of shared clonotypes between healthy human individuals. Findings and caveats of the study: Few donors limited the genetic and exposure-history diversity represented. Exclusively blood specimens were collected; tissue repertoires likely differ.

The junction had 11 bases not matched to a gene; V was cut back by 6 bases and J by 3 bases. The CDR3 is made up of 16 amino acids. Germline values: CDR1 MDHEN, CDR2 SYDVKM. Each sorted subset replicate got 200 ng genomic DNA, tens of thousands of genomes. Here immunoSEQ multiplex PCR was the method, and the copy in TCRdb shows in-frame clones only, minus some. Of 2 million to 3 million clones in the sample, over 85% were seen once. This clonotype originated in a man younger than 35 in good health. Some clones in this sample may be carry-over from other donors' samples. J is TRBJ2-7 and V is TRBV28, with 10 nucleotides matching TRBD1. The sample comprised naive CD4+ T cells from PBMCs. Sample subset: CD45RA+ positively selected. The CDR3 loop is CASRFSGTGVDYEQYF. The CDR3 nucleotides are TGTGCCAGCAGGTTCTCCGGGACAGGGGTTGACTACGAGCAGTACTTC.